This is a list of T cell receptor beta chains from one sample in a study of T-cell memory formation after mild COVID-19. MiXCR, run by TCRdb on the 5' RACE reads, gives a single entry per CDR3 protein. The table lists just under 550,000 distinct CDR3 sequences, over 20% of them singletons, with roughly an eighth in the top ten. The sample consisted of PBMCs or a T cell subset sorted from them (not recorded which). These TCRs come from an adult woman who had mild COVID-19 (a few samples of this study predate the infection). Cell type and time point are not known. CDR3s include the opening cysteine and the closing phenylalanine or tryptophan. D genes are given only for firm matches. Size values are once, few and many counts, or a class for expanded clones, and some rows have none.

j_gene: TRBJ1-5
v_gene: TRBV3-1
abundance: few
d_gene: TRBD1
CDR3nt: TGTGCCAGCAGTCCGGACAGGGAGGGTCAGCCCCAGCATTTT
CDR3aa: CASSPDREGQPQHF

j_gene: TRBJ2-7
v_gene: TRBV29-1
abundance: .
d_gene: TRBD2
CDR3nt: TGCAGCGTTGTAGGAGTGGGACTAGCGGTTAGAGGAGGCGAGCAGTACTTC
CDR3aa: CSVVGVGLAVRGGEQYF

j_gene: TRBJ2-1
v_gene: TRBV7-2
abundance: .
d_gene: .
CDR3nt: TGTGCCAGCAGCTTAGAAGTCAGGGGCACACACGATGAGCAGTTCTTC
CDR3aa: CASSLEVRGTHDEQFF

j_gene: TRBJ2-1
v_gene: TRBV11-2
abundance: .
d_gene: .
CDR3nt: TGTGCCAGCAGCCCAATCCTCCGGGACTCACACAATGAGCAGTTCTTC
CDR3aa: CASSPILRDSHNEQFF

j_gene: TRBJ2-3
v_gene: TRBV5-1
abundance: .
d_gene: .
CDR3nt: TGCGCCAGCAGAGAGTTTCCCGCCGCAGATACGCAGTATTTT
CDR3aa: CASREFPAADTQYF

j_gene: TRBJ1-2
v_gene: TRBV12-3/TRBV12-4
abundance: .
d_gene: TRBD1
CDR3nt: TGTGCCAGCAGTCGACCTGGGACAGGGCACGGCTACACCTTC
CDR3aa: CASSRPGTGHGYTF

j_gene: TRBJ2-3
v_gene: TRBV7-2
abundance: .
d_gene: TRBD1
CDR3nt: TGTGCCAGCAGTTTGAACGGGGGGACAGGGGGCACAGATACGCAGTATTTT
CDR3aa: CASSLNGGTGGTDTQYF

j_gene: TRBJ2-2
v_gene: TRBV3-1
abundance: .
d_gene: .
CDR3nt: TGTGCCAGCGGCAGGGACACCGGGGAGCTGTTTTTT
CDR3aa: CASGRDTGELFF

j_gene: TRBJ2-2
v_gene: TRBV11-2
abundance: .
d_gene: .
CDR3nt: TGTGCCAGCAGCTTAGAGGCTGCTCTGGGGGAGCTGTTTTTT
CDR3aa: CASSLEAALGELFF

j_gene: TRBJ2-2
v_gene: TRBV3-1
abundance: .
d_gene: .
CDR3nt: TGTGCCAGCAGCCAAGGGTCGGTCACCGGGGAGCTGTTTTTT
CDR3aa: CASSQGSVTGELFF

j_gene: TRBJ2-1
v_gene: TRBV24-1
abundance: few
d_gene: TRBD2
CDR3nt: TGTGCCATCAGTGCCCTCAAAGGTGGCGATGGGAGGGCCTACAATGAGCAGTTCTTC
CDR3aa: CAISALKGGDGRAYNEQFF

j_gene: TRBJ2-3
v_gene: TRBV6-6
abundance: few
d_gene: TRBD2
CDR3nt: TGTGCCAGCAGCTCCCTTTTAGAGCGGGGGACCACAGATACGCAGTATTTT
CDR3aa: CASSSLLERGTTDTQYF

j_gene: TRBJ2-4
v_gene: TRBV19
abundance: few
d_gene: TRBD2
CDR3nt: TGTGCCAGTAGTATTCGACTAGCGGGAGGGAAAAACATTCAGTACTTC
CDR3aa: CASSIRLAGGKNIQYF

j_gene: TRBJ2-1
v_gene: TRBV25-1
abundance: .
d_gene: .
CDR3nt: TGTGCCAGCAGTGAGGCGGGACAGTCCAGCTACAATGAGCAGTTCTTC
CDR3aa: CASSEAGQSSYNEQFF

j_gene: TRBJ2-7
v_gene: TRBV4-3
abundance: few
d_gene: .
CDR3nt: TGCGCCAGCAGCCAAGACCCTAGCGACTACGAGCAGTACTTC
CDR3aa: CASSQDPSDYEQYF

j_gene: TRBJ1-1
v_gene: TRBV4-3
abundance: .
d_gene: .
CDR3nt: TGCGCCAGCAGCCAAGAGGGACGGATACCGGGGGTAGTTCCTGAAGCTTTCTTT
CDR3aa: CASSQEGRIPGVVPEAFF

j_gene: TRBJ1-2
v_gene: TRBV11-2
abundance: .
d_gene: .
CDR3nt: TGTGCCAGCAGCCTTAGGAACGCTGGGACCCTAGGGGGCTACACCTTC
CDR3aa: CASSLRNAGTLGGYTF

j_gene: TRBJ1-2
v_gene: TRBV29-1
abundance: many
d_gene: .
CDR3nt: TGCAGCGTTCGTGCAGGGAATGGCTACACCTTC
CDR3aa: CSVRAGNGYTF

j_gene: TRBJ1-1
v_gene: TRBV7-2
abundance: few
d_gene: .
CDR3nt: TGTGCCAGCACCCAAACGGGGCCACTTGACGCTGAAGCTTTCTTT
CDR3aa: CASTQTGPLDAEAFF

j_gene: TRBJ2-2
v_gene: TRBV12-3/TRBV12-4
abundance: .
d_gene: .
CDR3nt: TGTGCCAGCAACACCGGACTTCCTAACACCGGGGAGCTGTTTTTT
CDR3aa: CASNTGLPNTGELFF

j_gene: TRBJ1-4
v_gene: TRBV2
abundance: few
d_gene: .
CDR3nt: TGTGCCAGCGCTTTAGGGAATGAAAAACTGTTTTTT
CDR3aa: CASALGNEKLFF

j_gene: TRBJ2-1
v_gene: TRBV11-3
abundance: .
d_gene: TRBD2
CDR3nt: TGTGCCAGCAGCTTAGGCGGGAGAGCCCATGAGCAGTTCTTC
CDR3aa: CASSLGGRAHEQFF

j_gene: TRBJ2-1
v_gene: TRBV18
abundance: few
d_gene: .
CDR3nt: TGTGCCAGCTCCCCCGCGGGTTGGCGGGACAATGAGCAGTTCTTC
CDR3aa: CASSPAGWRDNEQFF

j_gene: TRBJ2-1
v_gene: TRBV3-1
abundance: few
d_gene: .
CDR3nt: TGTGCCAGCAGCCTCAGGACAGCCTCCAACAATGAGCAGTTCTTC
CDR3aa: CASSLRTASNNEQFF

j_gene: TRBJ2-7
v_gene: TRBV28
abundance: .
d_gene: .
CDR3nt: TGTGCCAGCAGTCCCCAGGGGCGGGGGCTGAACGAGCAGTACTTC
CDR3aa: CASSPQGRGLNEQYF

j_gene: TRBJ1-5
v_gene: TRBV20-1
abundance: .
d_gene: .
CDR3nt: TGCAGTGCTAGAAACCCCTCTAGGGTCGGTCAGCCCCAGCATTTT
CDR3aa: CSARNPSRVGQPQHF

j_gene: TRBJ2-4
v_gene: TRBV5-6
abundance: few
d_gene: .
CDR3nt: TGTGCCAGCAGCTTTGGTGGTAAAAACATTCAGTACTTC
CDR3aa: CASSFGGKNIQYF

j_gene: TRBJ1-4
v_gene: TRBV3-1
abundance: few
d_gene: .
CDR3nt: TGTGCCAGCAGCCAAGAATCAACTGTTAAAAAACTGTTTTTT
CDR3aa: CASSQESTVKKLFF

j_gene: TRBJ2-1
v_gene: TRBV5-1
abundance: .
d_gene: TRBD2
CDR3nt: TGCGCCAGCAGCTGGGGGGGACTAGCGGGGCCTAATGAGCAGTTCTTC
CDR3aa: CASSWGGLAGPNEQFF

j_gene: TRBJ1-6
v_gene: TRBV30
abundance: .
d_gene: TRBD1
CDR3nt: TGTGCCTGGAGTGTACCGGGGACAGGGGTCGGATCACCCCTCCACTTT
CDR3aa: CAWSVPGTGVGSPLHF

j_gene: TRBJ1-1
v_gene: TRBV5-1
abundance: few
d_gene: TRBD1
CDR3nt: TGCGCCAGCAGCTCAGGGGGCGCCGGCACTGAAGCTTTCTTT
CDR3aa: CASSSGGAGTEAFF

j_gene: TRBJ2-7
v_gene: TRBV6-1
abundance: .
d_gene: .
CDR3nt: TGTGCCAGCAGGATCTTTGACAGTTGGGACGAGCAGTACTTC
CDR3aa: CASRIFDSWDEQYF

j_gene: TRBJ2-2
v_gene: TRBV27
abundance: .
d_gene: TRBD1
CDR3nt: TGTGCCAGCAGTACGGGGACAGGGGAAACCGGGGAGCTGTTTTTT
CDR3aa: CASSTGTGETGELFF

j_gene: TRBJ2-3
v_gene: TRBV7-9
abundance: few
d_gene: .
CDR3nt: TGTGCCAGCAGCCAACTACAGATCACGCAGTATTTT
CDR3aa: CASSQLQITQYF

j_gene: TRBJ2-5
v_gene: TRBV24-1
abundance: .
d_gene: TRBD2
CDR3nt: TGTGCCACCAGTGTCCTAGCGGGGGATCAAGAGACCCAGTACTTC
CDR3aa: CATSVLAGDQETQYF

j_gene: TRBJ2-1
v_gene: TRBV18
abundance: .
d_gene: TRBD2
CDR3nt: TGTGCCAGCTCACCACTTGGGGCGGGGGACAATGAGCAGTTCTTC
CDR3aa: CASSPLGAGDNEQFF

j_gene: TRBJ1-1
v_gene: TRBV12-3/TRBV12-4
abundance: .
d_gene: .
CDR3nt: TGTGCCAGCAGATCCGGGCCTCTGGACACCGGGACTGAAGCTTTCTTT
CDR3aa: CASRSGPLDTGTEAFF

j_gene: TRBJ1-2
v_gene: TRBV12-3/TRBV12-4
abundance: .
d_gene: TRBD1
CDR3nt: TGTGCCAGCAGCTGGGACAGCCTCGGCTACACCTTC
CDR3aa: CASSWDSLGYTF